These T cell receptor beta chains were read from a single sample in a study of metastatic and nonmetastatic thyroid tumors. TCRdb re-analyzed the PCR reads using MiXCR. The data hold about 15,000 clones, with around 30% observed a single time. The source material was tumor tissue. The receptors were gathered from a female donor with papillary thyroid cancer or a benign thyroid nodule (not recorded which). Some clones in this sample may be carry-over from other donors' samples. CDR3s include the opening cysteine and the closing phenylalanine or tryptophan. A D gene is named only where the DNA matches it firmly. Rows may omit the clone size; those that give it use once, few, many or a size class.

abundance | j_gene | v_gene | d_gene | CDR3aa | CDR3nt
many | TRBJ2-7 | TRBV5-8 | . | CASSLTAYEQYF | TGTGCCAGCAGCTTAACAGCCTACGAGCAGTACTTC
many | TRBJ2-6 | TRBV5-1 | TRBD2 | CASLALAGVAGANVLTF | TGCGCCAGCCTAGCGCTAGCGGGAGTGGCTGGGGCCAACGTCCTGACTTTC
. | TRBJ2-7 | TRBV6-2/TRBV6-3 | . | CASSYSMQETYEQYF | TGTGCCAGCAGTTACTCGATGCAGGAGACCTACGAGCAGTACTTC
. | TRBJ2-7 | TRBV7-2 | . | CASSSPSYDHYF | TGTGCCAGCAGCTCGCCCTCCTACGATCATTACTTC
many | TRBJ2-1 | TRBV29-1 | TRBD2 | CSVLLALTYNEQFF | TGCAGCGTATTACTAGCGCTCACCTACAATGAGCAGTTCTTC
few | TRBJ2-1 | TRBV2 | . | CASSSGLDEQFF | TGTGCCAGCAGCTCAGGGTTGGATGAGCAGTTCTTC
many | TRBJ2-5 | TRBV4-3 | . | CASSQVGGWETQYF | TGCGCCAGCAGCCAAGTAGGCGGTTGGGAGACCCAGTACTTC
. | TRBJ1-6 | TRBV4-1 | . | CASSASLRRKGSYNSPLHF | TGCGCCAGCAGCGCATCCCTCCGCCGTAAGGGTTCCTATAATTCACCCCTCCACTTT
many | TRBJ2-7 | TRBV29-1 | . | CSVEESGRVSEQYF | TGCAGCGTTGAAGAGAGTGGCAGGGTAAGCGAGCAGTACTTC
. | TRBJ2-6 | TRBV18 | . | CASALGRTGANVLTF | TGTGCCAGCGCACTCGGACGGACTGGTGCCAACGTCCTGACTTTC
. | TRBJ1-2 | TRBV2 | . | CASRQLWGDYGYTF | TGTGCCAGCCGGCAGCTGTGGGGTGACTATGGCTATACCTTC
many | TRBJ2-3 | TRBV2 | . | CASITSGGGPDTQYF | TGTGCCAGCATTACTAGCGGAGGGGGCCCAGATACGCAGTATTTT
. | TRBJ2-4 | TRBV13 | TRBD2 | CASSLVRGGVRGNIQYF | TGTGCCAGCAGCTTAGTGCGGGGGGGCGTTCGAGGAAACATTCAGTACTTC
many | TRBJ2-2 | TRBV15 | . | CATSPNPLNTGELFF | TGTGCCACCAGCCCAAACCCCCTTAACACCGGGGAGCTGTTTTTT
many | TRBJ2-2 | TRBV5-1 | TRBD1 | CASSLRTGPEGGELFF | TGCGCCAGCAGCTTGAGGACAGGGCCCGAGGGTGGGGAGCTGTTTTTT
many | TRBJ2-5 | TRBV13 | . | CASSESRGETQYF | TGTGCCAGCAGCGAGTCACGGGGAGAGACCCAGTACTTC
. | TRBJ2-2 | TRBV19 | . | CSSSFEAVLGGELFF | TGTTCCAGTAGTTTTGAGGCGGTATTGGGCGGGGAGCTGTTTTTT
. | TRBJ1-2 | TRBV20-1 | TRBD1 | CSAGDSEPHTF | TGCAGTGCTGGGGACAGTGAACCACACACCTTC
medium-sized | TRBJ2-1 | TRBV5-1 | TRBD1 | CASSLQGVEQFF | TGCGCCAGCAGCTTACAGGGGGTTGAGCAGTTCTTC
medium-sized | TRBJ1-2 | TRBV20-1 | TRBD1 | CSARTGGGYTF | TGCAGTGCGCGGACAGGGGGTGGCTACACCTTC
few | TRBJ2-3 | TRBV6-1 | . | CASISIGVRDTQYF | TGTGCCAGCATCTCCATCGGGGTCAGAGATACGCAGTATTTT
few | TRBJ1-1 | TRBV7-2 | . | CASSPTGLEAFF | TGTGCCAGCAGCCCGACAGGACTTGAAGCTTTCTTT
few | TRBJ1-1 | TRBV5-1 | . | CASSLEGRGIEAFF | TGCGCCAGCAGCTTGGAAGGCAGGGGTATTGAAGCTTTCTTT
. | TRBJ1-6 | TRBV6-1 | TRBD1 | CASGNPGQVLYSPLHF | TGTGCCAGCGGAAATCCGGGACAGGTCCTTTATTCACCCCTCCACTTT
many | TRBJ2-2 | TRBV4-2 | TRBD2 | CASSRQTSGDHTGELFF | TGTGCCAGCAGCCGCCAGACTAGCGGGGATCACACCGGGGAGCTGTTTTTT
few | TRBJ2-3 | TRBV19 | . | CASSGSEADTQYF | TGTGCCAGTAGCGGGAGTGAGGCGGATACGCAGTATTTT
. | TRBJ2-7 | TRBV7-2 | . | CASSPVGGYEQYF | TGTGCCAGCAGCCCGGTGGGGGGCTACGAGCAGTACTTC
. | TRBJ1-2 | TRBV5-1 | TRBD1 | CASSLGGTGDGYTF | TGCGCCAGCAGCTTGGGTGGGACAGGGGATGGCTACACCTTC